The 28 T cell receptor beta chains below all came from one sample that was sequenced in a study of shared clonotypes between healthy human individuals (dated by TCRdb to 2020 to 2022). The protocol used for the library was the immunoSEQ multiplex PCR assay. TCRdb provides this immuneACCESS table in a form limited to in-frame rearrangements. Some clones are lacking; in checked studies, under half of them reflect an unresolved V gene, and why the rest are absent is not known. Counted in this sample were 2,500,000 or so clones; over 85% of them appeared once. About 0.13% of the sample is in the top ten clones. The specimen sequenced was naive CD4+ T cells sorted from blood. The sample's cell subset or site label, decoded: CD45RA+ positively selected. The receptors were gathered from a man aged 18 to 29 in good health.

The CDR3 region has the DNA TGTGCCAGCAGCTTGGACCAGTGGGATACGCAGTATTTT. This sequence encodes CASSLDQWDTQYF. V usage is TRBV5-4 and J usage is TRBJ2-3; the D is unclear. The V end lost 0 bases, the J end lost 6 bases, and 8 bases lay between the germline ends. CDR1 is SGHNT, CDR2 YYREEE, per germline (reference sequence). This CDR3 comprises 13 residues.

The J gene is TRBJ2-7, the V gene TRBV11-2; D remains ambiguous. Trimming removed 2 bases at V and 0 bases at J, with 8 bases between. The length of the CDR3 is 14 residues. In germline, CDR1 is SGHAT, CDR2 FQNNGV. The CDR3 is CASSLRSASYEQYF. CDR3 nucleotides: TGTGCCAGCAGCTTAAGATCGGCCTCCTACGAGCAGTACTTC.

J is TRBJ1-5 and V is TRBV7-8; the D is unclear. V lost 4 bases and J 1 base, leaving 8 bases between the germline ends. Germline-derived CDR1 and CDR2 are SGHVS and FQNEAQ. The CDR3 runs 14 residues. The CDR3 here is CASSSLGSNQPQHF. CDR3 coding DNA: TGTGCCAGCAGCTCTCTAGGGAGCAATCAGCCCCAGCATTTT. Full variable domain (missing parts from reference TRBV7-8 and TRBJ1-5): GAGVSQSPRYKVAKRGQDVALRCDPISGHVSLFWYQQALGQGPEFLTYFQNEAQLDKSGLPSDRFFAERPEGSVSTLKIQRTQQEDSAVYLCASSSLGSNQPQHFGDGTRLSIL.

The chain recombines TRBV11-2 with TRBJ1-1; 10 nucleotides match TRBD1. Germline-derived CDR1 and CDR2 are SGHAT and FQNNGV. The CDR3 runs to 16 residues. With 5 bases clipped from V and 0 bases from J, the junction kept 6 bases outside the gene matches. CDR3 coding DNA: TGTGCCAGCAGCAGGACAGGGGGTCGAATGAACACTGAAGCTTTCTTT. Translated, it gives CASSRTGGRMNTEAFF.

V is TRBV6-1 and J is TRBJ2-2, with TRBD2 matching over 7 bases. Unmatched junction bases numbered 8, after V lost 4 bases and J lost 3 bases. CDR3 length: 16 amino acids. Germline V gives CDR1 MNHNS, CDR2 SASEGT. CDR3 sequence: CASSVTSLGHTGELFF. The CDR3 DNA reads TGTGCCAGCAGTGTGACTAGCTTAGGTCACACCGGGGAGCTGTTTTTT.

The chain is built from TRBV10-3 and TRBJ1-2, with D possibly TRBD1 on 5 matching bases. This CDR3 is built from 14 residues. Germline loops: CDR1 ENHRY, CDR2 SYGVKD. Trimming removed 5 bases at V and 4 bases at J, with 14 bases between. CDR3 in DNA: TGTGCCATCAGTCAGGGAGGATGGAGCTATGGCTACACCTTC. It yields the protein CAISQGGWSYGYTF.

The CDR3 reads CASKVRASTPKNIQYF. DNA for the CDR3: TGTGCCAGCAAGGTCAGGGCCAGTACCCCCAAAAACATTCAGTACTTC. The gene calls are TRBV27 and TRBJ2-4; tentative D call: TRBD1 (5 bases). The germline V and J ends were trimmed by 7 bases and 2 bases, with 18 bases remaining between them. CDR3 length: 16 amino acids. Germline V gives CDR1 MNHEY, CDR2 SMNVEV (reference sequence).

This chain connects TRBV10-1 to TRBJ2-3; D might be TRBD2 (5 bases). Deletions cut 2 bases from V and 6 bases from J, with 15 bases between. CDR3 length equals 15 residues. Germline V gene sequence: CDR1 WNHNN, CDR2 SYGVQD (reference sequence). CDR3 DNA sequence: TGCGCCAGCAGTGAGGGCTCCCTGGGAGTGGATACGCAGTATTTT. Translating gives CASSEGSLGVDTQYF.

This clone is a singleton in its sample. The chain recombines TRBV7-3 with TRBJ2-2; 7 positions agree with TRBD1. Germline V CDR1 and CDR2: SGHTA, FQGTGA. There are 13 residues in the CDR3. V shed 5 bases and J 6 bases; nucleotides not matched to a gene: 3. The CDR3 region is CASSPQGSGELFF. For the CDR3, the DNA is TGTGCCAGCAGCCCACAGGGGTCCGGGGAGCTGTTTTTT.

The chain has TRBV29-1 and TRBJ2-3, with a possible D match to TRBD2 (5 bases). CDR3 length: 13 residues. Germline values: CDR1 SQVTM, CDR2 ANQGSEA. V was shortened by 5 bases and J by 0 bases, with 9 bases between the two germline ends. In DNA form, the CDR3 reads TGCAGCGTTTTTGGCGGGAGCACAGATACGCAGTATTTT. It encodes CSVFGGSTDTQYF.

The chain is built from TRBV25-1 and TRBJ2-7; tentatively, D is TRBD1 (7 bases). Trimming took off 6 bases at V and 3 bases at J, with 21 bases between the two ends. The germline CDR1 and CDR2 sequences are MGHDK and SYGVNS. The CDR3 runs 16 residues. The CDR3 reads CASSLERGPGGYEQYF. The CDR3, as DNA: TGTGCCAGCAGCCTTGAAAGGGGGCCCGGGGGCTACGAGCAGTACTTC.

The V gene is TRBV2, the J gene TRBJ2-5; 8 bases align to TRBD1. Germline trimming cut 6 bases from V and 2 bases from J; bases unmatched to any gene: 8. The V gene's germline CDR1 is SNHLY and CDR2 FYNNEI. The CDR3 length is 15 residues. The DNA for the CDR3 is TGTGCCAGCAGGGGGACCGGGACAGGACAAGAGACCCAGTACTTC. The encoded protein is CASRGTGTGQETQYF.

A word on this clone: Within the sample, other DNA sequences also encode this same CDR3. The genes are TRBV7-2 and TRBJ2-7; 8 nucleotides agree with TRBD1. Trimming removed 5 bases from V and 1 base from J; junction bases left unmatched: 7. CDR1 and CDR2 from the germline V gene are SGHTA and FQGNSA. The CDR3 has 15 residues. In nucleotides, the CDR3 is TGTGCCAGCAGCCTATCCGGGACAGGTTCCTACGAGCAGTACTTC. This sequence encodes CASSLSGTGSYEQYF.

The V call is TRBV6-1, the J call TRBJ2-3, with D perhaps TRBD2 (6 bases). CDR3 size: 12 residues. Trimming left V 5 bases short and J 5 bases short, with 8 bases between. The germline gives CDR1 MNHNS, CDR2 SASEGT. The CDR3 DNA is TGTGCCAGCAGTCCGGGGGAAGATACGCAGTATTTT. Protein: CASSPGEDTQYF.

The rearrangement links TRBV9 to TRBJ2-3, with TRBD2 matching over 7 bases. Unmatched junction bases numbered 2, after V lost 0 bases and J lost 4 bases. Germline lookup yields CDR1 SGDLS and CDR2 YYNGEE. The CDR3 covers 14 residues. Here the CDR3 DNA reads TGTGCCAGCAGCGTAGGGGGACTATCAGATACGCAGTATTTT. It codes for CASSVGGLSDTQYF.

The chain recombines TRBV10-3 with TRBJ2-3; D call uncertain. V lost 3 bases, J lost 4 bases, and 14 bases lay in between. Per the germline V gene, CDR1 is ENHRY and CDR2 is SYGVKD. This CDR3 is 15 amino acids long. CDR3 residues: CAISENSPSADTQYF. CDR3 coding DNA: TGTGCCATCAGTGAAAACTCCCCCTCGGCAGATACGCAGTATTTT.

The chain combines TRBV10-3 with TRBJ2-2; 8 bases fit TRBD2. The CDR3 length is 15 residues. Germline trimming cut 4 bases from V and 3 bases from J; bases unmatched to any gene: 4. Germline V gene sequence: CDR1 ENHRY, CDR2 SYGVKD. CDR3: CAISASGGDTGELFF. The CDR3 coding sequence is TGTGCCATCAGTGCCTCGGGGGGGGACACCGGGGAGCTGTTTTTT.

This chain joins TRBV27 and TRBJ1-6, with 10 bases fitting TRBD1. This CDR3 is 15 amino acids long. Germline trimming cut 6 bases from V and 7 bases from J; bases unmatched to any gene: 6. CDR1 and CDR2 from the germline V gene are MNHEY and SMNVEV (reference sequence). The CDR3 loop reads CASSNTDRGNSPLHF. DNA of the CDR3: TGTGCCAGCAGCAACACGGACAGGGGGAATTCACCCCTCCACTTT.

In its sample, this clone was seen once. Additional DNA sequences in this sample encode the identical CDR3. The chain uses TRBV6-5 and TRBJ1-4; no reliable D call. There are 11 residues in the CDR3. Germline CDR1 reads MNHEY; CDR2 reads SVGAGI. The V and J ends lost 4 bases and 5 bases respectively, with 2 bases between them. As DNA, the CDR3 is TGTGCCAGCAGTTCAAATGAAAAACTGTTTTTT. This encodes CASSSNEKLFF.

On this clone itself: This CDR3 is also generated by other DNA sequences in the sample. The chain uses TRBV7-8 and TRBJ1-1; D not resolved. The CDR3 is 13 amino acids. Looked up from germline, CDR1 is SGHVS and CDR2 is FQNEAQ. With 2 bases removed from V and 1 base from J, the gap between germline ends came to 5 bases. CDR3 DNA sequence: TGTGCCAGCAGCTTACGGCAGAACACTGAAGCTTTCTTT. This translates into CASSLRQNTEAFF. Filled out from reference TRBV7-8 and TRBJ1-1, the complete variable domain reads GAGVSQSPRYKVAKRGQDVALRCDPISGHVSLFWYQQALGQGPEFLTYFQNEAQLDKSGLPSDRFFAERPEGSVSTLKIQRTQQEDSAVYLCASSLRQNTEAFFGQGTRLTVV.

V and J are TRBV5-1 and TRBJ2-3; 11 bases are shared with TRBD2. From germline, CDR1 is SGHRS and CDR2 YFSETQ. This CDR3 comprises 19 residues. After removal of 0 bases from V and 5 bases from J, the junction contained 14 bases not matched to a gene. CDR3 amino acids: CASSLAPLSLAGVGDTQYF. The CDR3 bases are TGCGCCAGCAGCTTGGCCCCCCTCTCACTAGCGGGAGTAGGAGATACGCAGTATTTT.

The rearrangement uses TRBV9 and TRBJ2-5; 7 nucleotides align to TRBD2. Per the germline V gene, CDR1 is SGDLS and CDR2 is YYNGEE. After removal of 4 bases from V and 5 bases from J, the junction contained 8 bases not matched to a gene. The CDR3 has 14 amino acids. CDR3 DNA: TGTGCCAGCAGCTCCCCCTCTAGCGGCGAGACCCAGTACTTC. It translates to CASSSPSSGETQYF.

The chain's CDR3 is CASSQGQGSLETQYF. In nucleotides, the CDR3 is TGTGCCAGCAGCCAAGGACAGGGGTCTTTGGAGACCCAGTACTTC. The chain has TRBV5-5 and TRBJ2-5; 9 bases agree with TRBD1. Germline loops: CDR1 SGHKS, CDR2 YYEKEE (reference sequence). V was clipped by 4 bases and J by 5 bases; unmatched bases: 9. CDR3 length equals 15 residues.

V and J are TRBV5-1 and TRBJ2-7; 12 bases match TRBD1. The CDR3 covers 16 residues. The V gene end was trimmed by 4 bases and the J gene end by 2 bases; junction bases not matched to a gene: 7. Per the germline V gene, CDR1 is SGHRS and CDR2 is YFSETQ. As DNA, the CDR3 is TGCGCCAGCAGCCCGGGGGGGACAGGGGGCCCCTACGAGCAGTACTTC. Amino acids: CASSPGGTGGPYEQYF.

CDR3 nucleotide sequence: TGTGCCAGCAGCCTGGACAGGATTAATTCACCCCTCCACTTT. Translated, it gives CASSLDRINSPLHF. V usage is TRBV6-5 and J usage is TRBJ1-6; 7 bases are shared with TRBD1. The CDR3 length is 14 residues. The germline gives CDR1 MNHEY, CDR2 SVGAGI. V gave up 6 bases and J gave up 6 bases; unmatched junction bases: 5.

The chain carries TRBV5-4 and TRBJ2-6, with 8 bases aligning to TRBD1. Germline trimming cut 0 bases from V and 0 bases from J; bases unmatched to any gene: 5. Germline CDR1 SGHNT, CDR2 YYREEE (reference sequence). The CDR3 runs to 18 residues. Here the CDR3 DNA reads TGTGCCAGCAGCTTGGGGGGACAGGTCAACTCTGGGGCCAACGTCCTGACTTTC. Residues: CASSLGGQVNSGANVLTF.

Notes on this clone: This specimen includes other DNA sequences encoding the same CDR3. The chain combines TRBV11-2 with TRBJ2-5; D possibly corresponds to TRBD2 (5 bases). This CDR3 is built from 13 residues. V was clipped by 5 bases and J by 1 base, with 8 bases between them. Germline V gene sequence: CDR1 SGHAT, CDR2 FQNNGV. CDR3 DNA: TGTGCCAGCAGCCGGGGTCTCCAAGAGACCCAGTACTTC. This gives the protein CASSRGLQETQYF.

This chain connects TRBV7-9 to TRBJ1-1; D gene ambiguous. Germline V gene sequence: CDR1 SEHNR, CDR2 FQNEAQ (reference sequence). The CDR3 covers 15 residues. The V and J ends lost 1 base and 1 base respectively, with 10 bases between them. The CDR3 is CASSLGAGGNTEAFF. The CDR3 bases are TGTGCCAGCAGCTTAGGGGCGGGAGGGAACACTGAAGCTTTCTTT.